This T cell receptor (beta chain) appears in the sequencing data of a study of shared clonotypes between healthy human individuals. The wider study: The study drew on a couple of women and a few men aged 18 to 49 as donors. CD4 naive and CD4 memory each took three plates per donor, while CD8 naive took two and CD8 memory one.

The naive CD8 fraction comprised CD45RO-negative cells positively selected for CCR7 and excluded terminally differentiated effector memory CD45RA+ cells. Method: immunoSEQ multiplex PCR; TCRdb's copy keeps in-frame clones and lacks some. The repertoire holds 760,000 or so clones, with 96% as singletons. CDR1 and CDR2 from the germline V gene are MNHNY and SVGAGI (reference sequence). V lost 6 bases and J lost 1, with 12 bases in between. The CDR3 runs 14 residues. This clone was recorded once. Its antigen is as yet unknown. Study-wide findings and caveats: Only blood underwent sampling, and tissue repertoires likely differ. Of the naive CD4 clonotypes, around 4.7% were shared across a few donors.

Sequenced sample: naive CD8+ T cells sorted from blood. V gene TRBV6-6 combines with J gene TRBJ2-5; TRBD2 is a possible D gene (5 bases). This TCR derives from a man younger than 40 in good health. This CDR3 reads CASSPEGSQETQYF. CDR3 DNA sequence: TGTGCCAGCAGCCCCGAGGGTAGCCAAGAGACCCAGTACTTC.